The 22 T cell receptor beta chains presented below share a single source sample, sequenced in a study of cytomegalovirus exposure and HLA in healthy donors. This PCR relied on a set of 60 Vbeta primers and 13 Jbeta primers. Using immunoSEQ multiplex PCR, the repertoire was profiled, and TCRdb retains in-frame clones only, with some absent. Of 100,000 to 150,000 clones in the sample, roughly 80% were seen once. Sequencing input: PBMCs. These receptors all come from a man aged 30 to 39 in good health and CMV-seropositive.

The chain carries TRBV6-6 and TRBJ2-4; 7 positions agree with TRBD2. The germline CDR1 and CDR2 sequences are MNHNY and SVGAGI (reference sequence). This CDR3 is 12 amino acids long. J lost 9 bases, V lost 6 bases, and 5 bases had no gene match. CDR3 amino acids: CASSPGGGIQYF. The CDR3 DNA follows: TGTGCCAGCAGCCCCGGCGGGGGCATTCAGTACTTC.

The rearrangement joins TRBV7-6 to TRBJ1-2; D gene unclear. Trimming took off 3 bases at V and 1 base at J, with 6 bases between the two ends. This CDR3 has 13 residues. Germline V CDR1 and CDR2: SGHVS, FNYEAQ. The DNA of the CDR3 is TGTGCCAGCAGCTTTAGTGATAACTATGGCTACACCTTC. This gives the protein CASSFSDNYGYTF.

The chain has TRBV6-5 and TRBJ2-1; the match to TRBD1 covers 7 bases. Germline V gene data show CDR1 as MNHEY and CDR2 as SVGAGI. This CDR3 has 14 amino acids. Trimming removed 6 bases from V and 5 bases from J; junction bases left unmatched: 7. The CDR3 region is CASRPEGTDNEQFF. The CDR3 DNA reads TGTGCCAGCAGACCCGAGGGGACAGACAATGAGCAGTTCTTC.

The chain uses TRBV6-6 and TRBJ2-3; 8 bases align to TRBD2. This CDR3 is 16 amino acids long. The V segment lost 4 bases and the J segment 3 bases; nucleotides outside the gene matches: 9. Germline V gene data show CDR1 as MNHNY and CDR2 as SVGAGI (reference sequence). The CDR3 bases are TGTGCCAGCAGTTCCCTAGAGCGGGAGACAACAGATACGCAGTATTTT. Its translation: CASSSLERETTDTQYF.

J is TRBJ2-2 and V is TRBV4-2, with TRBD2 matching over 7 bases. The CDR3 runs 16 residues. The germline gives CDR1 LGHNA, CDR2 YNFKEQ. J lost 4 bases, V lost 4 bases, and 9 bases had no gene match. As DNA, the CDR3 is TGTGCCAGCAGCCGGTCTAGCGGAGAGTTCACCGGGGAGCTGTTTTTT. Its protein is CASSRSSGEFTGELFF.

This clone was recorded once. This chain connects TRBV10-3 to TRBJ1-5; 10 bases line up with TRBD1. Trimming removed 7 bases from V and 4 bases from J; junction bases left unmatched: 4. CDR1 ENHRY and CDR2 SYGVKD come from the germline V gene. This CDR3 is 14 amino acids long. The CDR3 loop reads CAIKGGQGNQPQHF. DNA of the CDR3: TGTGCCATCAAAGGGGGACAGGGGAATCAGCCCCAGCATTTT.

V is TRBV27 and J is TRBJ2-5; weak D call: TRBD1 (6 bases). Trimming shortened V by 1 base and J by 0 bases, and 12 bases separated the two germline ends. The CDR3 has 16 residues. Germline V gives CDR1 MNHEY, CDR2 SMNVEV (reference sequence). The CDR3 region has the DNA TGTGCCAGCAGTTTATTAGGTGCAGGGGACCAAGAGACCCAGTACTTC. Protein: CASSLLGAGDQETQYF.

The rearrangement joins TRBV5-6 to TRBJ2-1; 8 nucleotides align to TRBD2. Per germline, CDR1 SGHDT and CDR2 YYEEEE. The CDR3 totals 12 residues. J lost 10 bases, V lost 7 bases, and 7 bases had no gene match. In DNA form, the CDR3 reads TGTGCCAGCTCCGGGAGGGGAGACGAGCAGTTCTTC. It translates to CASSGRGDEQFF.

DNA of the CDR3: TGTGCCAGCAGTCCGCAGGCCCTCAGCACAGATACGCAGTATTTT. It is translated as CASSPQALSTDTQYF. The chain combines TRBV27 with TRBJ2-3, with no clear D. Per germline, CDR1 MNHEY and CDR2 SMNVEV (reference sequence). CDR3 length: 15 residues. V was clipped by 5 bases and J by 0 bases, with 12 bases between them.

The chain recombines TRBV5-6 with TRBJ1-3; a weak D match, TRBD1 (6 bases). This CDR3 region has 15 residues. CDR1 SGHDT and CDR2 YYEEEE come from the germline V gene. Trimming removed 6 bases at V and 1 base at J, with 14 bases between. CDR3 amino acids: CASTMNRASGNTIYF. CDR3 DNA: TGTGCCAGCACTATGAACAGGGCGTCTGGAAACACCATATATTTT.

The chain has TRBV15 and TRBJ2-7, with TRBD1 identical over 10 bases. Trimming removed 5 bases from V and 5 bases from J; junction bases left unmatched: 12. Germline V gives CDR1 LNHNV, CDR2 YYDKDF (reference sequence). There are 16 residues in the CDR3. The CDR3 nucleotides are TGTGCCACCAGCCCCTGGACAGGGGGGTTTAGGGACGAGCAGTACTTC. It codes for CATSPWTGGFRDEQYF.

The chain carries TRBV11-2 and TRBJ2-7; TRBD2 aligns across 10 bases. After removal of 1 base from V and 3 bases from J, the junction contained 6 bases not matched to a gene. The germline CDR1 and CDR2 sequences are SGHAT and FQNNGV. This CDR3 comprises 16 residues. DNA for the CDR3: TGTGCCAGCAGCTTAGTTCCTAGCGGGAGTATCTACGAGCAGTACTTC. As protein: CASSLVPSGSIYEQYF.

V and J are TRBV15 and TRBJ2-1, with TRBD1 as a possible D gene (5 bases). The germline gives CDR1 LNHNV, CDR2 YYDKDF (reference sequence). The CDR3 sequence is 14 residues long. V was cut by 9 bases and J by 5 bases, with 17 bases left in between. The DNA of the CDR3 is TGTGCCACACTCCCCGGTGGGGCGAACAATGAGCAGTTCTTC. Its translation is CATLPGGANNEQFF.

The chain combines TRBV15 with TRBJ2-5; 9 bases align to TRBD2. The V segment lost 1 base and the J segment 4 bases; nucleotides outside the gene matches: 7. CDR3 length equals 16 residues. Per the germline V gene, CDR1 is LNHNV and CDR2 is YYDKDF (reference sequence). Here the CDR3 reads CATSRGSGSLPETQYF. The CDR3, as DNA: TGTGCCACCAGCAGAGGTAGCGGGAGTCTCCCAGAGACCCAGTACTTC.

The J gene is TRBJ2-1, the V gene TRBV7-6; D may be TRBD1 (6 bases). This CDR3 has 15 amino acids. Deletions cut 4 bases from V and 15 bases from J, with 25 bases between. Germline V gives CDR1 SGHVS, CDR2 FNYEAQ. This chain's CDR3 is CASSSQVEQGGDRFF. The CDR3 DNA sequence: TGTGCCAGCAGCTCCCAGGTGGAACAGGGCGGTGATCGGTTCTTC.

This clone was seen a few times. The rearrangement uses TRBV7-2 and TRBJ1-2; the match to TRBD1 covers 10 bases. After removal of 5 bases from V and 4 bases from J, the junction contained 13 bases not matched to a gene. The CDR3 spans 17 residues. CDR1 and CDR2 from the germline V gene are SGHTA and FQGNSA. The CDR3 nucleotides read TGTGCCAGCAGCCCAGGAGGGACAGGGGTGAGAAGCTATGGCTACACCTTC. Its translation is CASSPGGTGVRSYGYTF. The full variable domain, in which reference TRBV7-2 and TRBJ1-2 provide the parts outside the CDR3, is GAGVSQSPSNKVTEKGKDVELRCDPISGHTALYWYRQSLGQGLEFLIYFQGNSAPDKSGLPSDRFSAERTGGSVSTLTIQRTQQEDSAVYLCASSPGGTGVRSYGYTFGSGTRLTVV.

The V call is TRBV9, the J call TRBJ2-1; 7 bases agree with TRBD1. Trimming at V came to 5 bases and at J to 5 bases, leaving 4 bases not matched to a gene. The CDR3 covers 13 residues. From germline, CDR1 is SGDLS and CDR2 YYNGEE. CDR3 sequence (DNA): TGTGCCAGCAGTGAAACAGGGGACAATGAGCAGTTCTTC. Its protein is CASSETGDNEQFF.

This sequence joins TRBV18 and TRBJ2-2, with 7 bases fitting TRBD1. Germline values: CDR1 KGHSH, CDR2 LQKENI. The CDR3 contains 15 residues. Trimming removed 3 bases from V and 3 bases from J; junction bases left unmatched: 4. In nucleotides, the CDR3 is TGTGCCAGCTCACCCACAGGGGACGACACCGGGGAGCTGTTTTTT. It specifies CASSPTGDDTGELFF.

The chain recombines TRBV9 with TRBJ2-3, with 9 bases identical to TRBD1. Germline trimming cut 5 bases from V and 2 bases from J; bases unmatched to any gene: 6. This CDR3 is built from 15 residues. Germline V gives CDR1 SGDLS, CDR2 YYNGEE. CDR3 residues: CASSRTGAHTDTQYF. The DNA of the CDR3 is TGTGCCAGCAGTCGGACAGGGGCGCACACAGATACGCAGTATTTT.

The CDR3 region is CASSPRQGNQPQHF. For the CDR3, the DNA is TGTGCCAGCAGTCCCCGACAGGGAAATCAGCCCCAGCATTTT. The rearrangement links TRBV28 to TRBJ1-5, with 7 bases aligning to TRBD1. Germline V lookup: CDR1 MDHEN, CDR2 SYDVKM. The CDR3 has 14 amino acids. Trimming at V came to 5 bases and at J to 4 bases, leaving 5 bases not matched to a gene.

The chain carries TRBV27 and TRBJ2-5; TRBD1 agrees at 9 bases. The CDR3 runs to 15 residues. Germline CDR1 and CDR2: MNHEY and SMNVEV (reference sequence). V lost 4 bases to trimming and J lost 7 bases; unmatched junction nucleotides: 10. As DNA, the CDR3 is TGTGCCAGCAGTTCGGACAGGGGATTAAGAGGGACCCAGTACTTC. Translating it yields CASSSDRGLRGTQYF.

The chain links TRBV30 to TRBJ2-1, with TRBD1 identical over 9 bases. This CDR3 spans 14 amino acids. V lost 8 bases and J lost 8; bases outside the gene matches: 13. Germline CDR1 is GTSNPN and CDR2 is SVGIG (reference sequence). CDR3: CATTLTGGGDEQFF. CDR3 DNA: TGTGCCACAACCCTAACAGGGGGCGGGGATGAGCAGTTCTTC.